The next 18 T cell receptor beta chains were all read from a single sample in a study of cytomegalovirus exposure and HLA in healthy donors (dated by TCRdb to 2015 to 2018). The library came from the immunoSEQ multiplex PCR assay. TCRdb took this table from immuneACCESS and kept in-frame rearrangements with V and J called. Such tables lack part of the clones; where checked against another copy, unresolved V genes explain under half of the gap, and the rest is unexplained. The sample includes around 300,000 clones, with about 86% observed a single time. Of the sample, 1% falls within the top ten clones. The sequenced sample was PBMCs. These receptors came from a woman aged 18 to 35 in good health and CMV-seronegative.

The V and J genes are TRBV7-8 and TRBJ1-2; TRBD1 matches 11 bases. The germline V gene has CDR1 SGHVS and CDR2 FQNEAQ. V gave up 5 bases and J gave up 5 bases; unmatched junction bases: 7. This CDR3 comprises 15 residues. This chain's CDR3 is CASSAGQGAGYGYTF. The CDR3 DNA follows: TGTGCCAGCAGCGCAGGACAGGGGGCGGGTTATGGCTACACCTTC.

V gene TRBV10-1 combines with J gene TRBJ1-6, with D possibly matching TRBD1 (6 bases). Trimming removed 2 bases from V and 10 bases from J, with 21 bases in between. This CDR3 comprises 17 residues. Germline V lookup: CDR1 WNHNN, CDR2 SYGVQD (reference sequence). CDR3 in amino acids: CASSETYPQGWGSPLHF. DNA of the CDR3: TGCGCCAGCAGTGAGACTTATCCTCAGGGGTGGGGGTCACCCCTCCACTTT.

This chain connects TRBV29-1 to TRBJ2-1; D is unclear. CDR3 length: 14 amino acids. CDR1 is SQVTM and CDR2 is ANQGSEA in the germline V gene. V dropped 8 bases and J dropped 0 bases, with 14 bases sitting between them. CDR3 bases: TGCAGCTCGTTGGGCCCAAGCTCCTACAATGAGCAGTTCTTC. Residues: CSSLGPSSYNEQFF.

Only a few counts were recorded for this clone. In DNA, the CDR3 is TGTGCCAGCAGCGGACAGGGGGCAGGGGCCAACGTCCTGACTTTC. Its protein is CASSGQGAGANVLTF. The chain carries TRBV7-9 and TRBJ2-6; 11 nucleotides line up with TRBD1. CDR1 is SEHNR, CDR2 FQNEAQ, per germline (reference sequence). V was pared by 5 bases and J by 4 bases, with 1 base of the junction left unmatched. The CDR3 loop spans 15 amino acids. The full variable domain, its missing parts supplied by reference TRBV7-9 and TRBJ2-6, is DTGVSQNPRHKITKRGQNVTFRCDPISEHNRLYWYRQTLGQGPEFLTYFQNEAQLEKSRLLSDRFSAERPKGSFSTLEIQRTEQGDSAMYLCASSGQGAGANVLTFGAGSRLTVL.

This sequence joins TRBV6-5 and TRBJ1-1, with D hard to call. The CDR3 spans 12 residues. Trimming removed 8 bases at V and 0 bases at J, with 7 bases between. Germline lookup yields CDR1 MNHEY and CDR2 SVGAGI. CDR3 DNA sequence: TGTGCCAGCGGCACCATGAACACTGAAGCTTTCTTT. It specifies CASGTMNTEAFF.

This chain joins TRBV5-4 and TRBJ2-7, with TRBD2 matching over 11 bases. Per the germline V gene, CDR1 is SGHNT and CDR2 is YYREEE (reference sequence). Trimming removed 3 bases from V and 6 bases from J; junction bases left unmatched: 8. This CDR3 region has 15 residues. As DNA, the CDR3 is TGTGCCAGCAGCTCGAGACTAGCGGGGCGAGGCGAGCAGTACTTC. It translates to CASSSRLAGRGEQYF.

The V gene is TRBV5-1, the J gene TRBJ2-1; the D gene is possibly TRBD2 (6 bases). The CDR3 totals 17 residues. V lost 0 bases and J lost 0, with 13 bases in between. Germline V gene data show CDR1 as SGHRS and CDR2 as YFSETQ. Here the CDR3 reads CASSLAGLASSYNEQFF. The CDR3, as DNA: TGCGCCAGCAGCTTGGCGGGACTTGCCAGCTCCTACAATGAGCAGTTCTTC. Based on the CDR3 plus reference TRBV5-1 and TRBJ2-1, the full variable domain is KAGVTQTPRYLIKTRGQQVTLSCSPISGHRSVSWYQQTPGQGLQFLFEYFSETQRNKGNFPGRFSGRQFSNSRSEMNVSTLELGDSALYLCASSLAGLASSYNEQFFGPGTRLTVL.

The chain couples TRBV7-7 to TRBJ1-1; weak D call: TRBD1 (6 bases). V gave up 0 bases and J gave up 5 bases, with 7 bases separating them. This CDR3 comprises 13 residues. The germline CDR1 and CDR2 sequences are SSHAT and FNYEAQ (reference sequence). This CDR3 is CASSLAQGTEAFF. The CDR3 DNA reads as TGTGCCAGCAGCTTAGCGCAGGGGACTGAAGCTTTCTTT.

The rearrangement joins TRBV4-3 to TRBJ1-1; 8 positions agree with TRBD1. Germline V gene data show CDR1 as LGHNA and CDR2 as YSLEER. CDR3 length equals 13 residues. The junction had 1 base not matched to a gene; V was cut back by 1 base and J by 6 bases. The CDR3 loop reads CASSQADRAEAFF. CDR3 in DNA: TGCGCCAGCAGCCAAGCGGACAGGGCTGAAGCTTTCTTT.

This clone was recorded once. This chain links TRBV11-3 with TRBJ1-2, with D hard to call. The germline V gene encodes CDR1 SGHNT and CDR2 YENEEA. The CDR3 runs to 13 residues. The V and J ends lost 3 bases and 1 base respectively, with 6 bases between them. The CDR3 here is CASSLGVNYGYTF. The CDR3, as DNA: TGTGCCAGCAGCTTGGGAGTTAACTATGGCTACACCTTC.

J is TRBJ2-2 and V is TRBV6-4, with 10 bases identical to TRBD1. Per germline, CDR1 MRHNA and CDR2 SNTAGT. The CDR3 covers 17 residues. Trimming at V came to 0 bases and at J to 7 bases, leaving 8 bases not matched to a gene. Written as DNA, the CDR3 is TGTGCCAGCAGTGACTCGAAGGGACAGGGGATTAACGGGGAGCTGTTTTTT. Protein product: CASSDSKGQGINGELFF.

The V call is TRBV30, the J call TRBJ2-7; 8 bases are shared with TRBD2. Germline V lookup: CDR1 GTSNPN, CDR2 SVGIG (reference sequence). V was clipped by 2 bases and J by 5 bases; unmatched bases: 8. This CDR3 spans 14 amino acids. The CDR3 spells CAWSLGLASNEQYF. Written as DNA, the CDR3 is TGTGCCTGGAGTCTTGGACTAGCATCCAACGAGCAGTACTTC.

With respect to this clone: This specimen includes other DNA sequences encoding the same CDR3. The rearrangement links TRBV5-4 to TRBJ1-1; D is unresolved. The CDR3 contains 13 residues. The V end lost 0 bases, the J end lost 0 bases, and 3 bases lay between the germline ends. Germline V gene lookup returns CDR1 SGHNT and CDR2 YYREEE (reference sequence). CDR3 protein: CASSLGVNTEAFF. The CDR3, as DNA: TGTGCCAGCAGCTTGGGAGTGAACACTGAAGCTTTCTTT.

In this sample, this clone turned up once. V is TRBV18 and J is TRBJ2-7, with D possibly TRBD1 on 6 matching bases. The CDR3 sequence is 13 residues long. Trimming removed 3 bases from V and 3 bases from J, with 9 bases in between. The germline V gene encodes CDR1 KGHSH and CDR2 LQKENI. This CDR3 reads CASSPGADYEQYF. The DNA of the CDR3 is TGTGCCAGCTCACCGGGGGCGGACTACGAGCAGTACTTC.

The V and J genes are TRBV18 and TRBJ2-7, with 7 bases matching TRBD1. Germline V gene sequence: CDR1 KGHSH, CDR2 LQKENI. V lost 3 bases to trimming and J lost 3 bases; unmatched junction nucleotides: 8. This CDR3 contains 15 residues. The CDR3 protein is CASSPLRGQVYEQYF. CDR3 nucleotide sequence: TGTGCCAGCTCACCTTTACGAGGACAGGTCTACGAGCAGTACTTC.

CDR3 residues: CASSFDSSMNTEAFF. DNA for the CDR3: TGTGCCAGCAGTTTTGACAGTTCGATGAACACTGAAGCTTTCTTT. The chain couples TRBV28 to TRBJ1-1; tentatively, D is TRBD1 (5 bases). V was trimmed by 3 bases and J by 0 bases, leaving 11 bases between them. Germline CDR1 reads MDHEN; CDR2 reads SYDVKM. CDR3 size: 15 residues.

V usage is TRBV10-3 and J usage is TRBJ2-1, with D unresolved. V gave up 0 bases and J gave up 0 bases, with 9 bases separating them. The germline gives CDR1 ENHRY, CDR2 SYGVKD. The CDR3 runs 16 residues. CDR3 nucleotide sequence: TGTGCCATCAGTGAGTCGGTACTACGCTCCTACAATGAGCAGTTCTTC. Translating gives CAISESVLRSYNEQFF.

The chain employs TRBV6-5 and TRBJ2-7; 8 positions match TRBD1. Germline values: CDR1 MNHEY, CDR2 SVGAGI. V lost 5 bases, J lost 5 bases, and 8 bases stayed unmatched. The CDR3 is made up of 14 amino acids. The CDR3 DNA is TGTGCCAGCAGTCCCGGACAGGGTTGGGACGAGCAGTACTTC. Translation: CASSPGQGWDEQYF.